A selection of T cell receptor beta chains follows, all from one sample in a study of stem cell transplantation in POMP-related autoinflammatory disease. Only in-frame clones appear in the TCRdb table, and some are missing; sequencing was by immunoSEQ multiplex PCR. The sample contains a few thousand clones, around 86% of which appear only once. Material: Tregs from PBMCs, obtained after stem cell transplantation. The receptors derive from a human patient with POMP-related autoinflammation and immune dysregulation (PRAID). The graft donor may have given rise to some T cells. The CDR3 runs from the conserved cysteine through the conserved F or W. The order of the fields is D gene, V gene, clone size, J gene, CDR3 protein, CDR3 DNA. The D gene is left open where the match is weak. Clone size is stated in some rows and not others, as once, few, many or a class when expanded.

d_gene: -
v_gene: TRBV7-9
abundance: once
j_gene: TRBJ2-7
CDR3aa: CASSLVGYEQYF
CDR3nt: TGTGCCAGCAGCTTAGTAGGTTACGAGCAGTACTTC

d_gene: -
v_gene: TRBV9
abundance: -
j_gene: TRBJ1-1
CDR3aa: CASSVELGETEAFF
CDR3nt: TGTGCCAGCAGCGTAGAATTGGGGGAAACTGAAGCTTTCTTT

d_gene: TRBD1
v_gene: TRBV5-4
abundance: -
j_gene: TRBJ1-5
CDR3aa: CASRVGGSTGKKIQPQHF
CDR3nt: TGTGCCAGCAGGGTAGGCGGTTCGACAGGGAAAAAAATTCAGCCCCAGCATTTT

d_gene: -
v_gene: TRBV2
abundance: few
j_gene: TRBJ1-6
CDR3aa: CASRQGNSPLHF
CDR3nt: TGTGCCAGCAGGCAGGGAAATTCACCCCTCCACTTT

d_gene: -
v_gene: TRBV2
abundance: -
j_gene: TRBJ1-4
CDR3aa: CASNPSGGSFEKLFF
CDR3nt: TGTGCCAGCAACCCCTCTGGGGGTTCGTTTGAAAAACTGTTTTTT

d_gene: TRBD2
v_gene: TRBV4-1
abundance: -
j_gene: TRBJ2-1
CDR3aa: CASSRTSGYNEQFF
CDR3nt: TGCGCCAGCTCACGGACTAGCGGCTACAATGAGCAGTTCTTC

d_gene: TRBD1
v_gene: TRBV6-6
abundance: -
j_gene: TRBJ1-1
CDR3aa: CASSFGQGSTEAFF
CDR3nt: TGTGCCAGCAGTTTTGGACAGGGAAGCACTGAAGCTTTCTTT

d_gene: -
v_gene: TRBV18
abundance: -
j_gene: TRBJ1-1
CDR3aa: CATQQQGFTEAFF
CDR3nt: TGTGCCACCCAGCAGCAGGGATTCACTGAAGCTTTCTTT

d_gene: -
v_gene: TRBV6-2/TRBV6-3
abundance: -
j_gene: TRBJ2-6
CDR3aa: CASSPARSGANVLTF
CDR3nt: TGTGCCAGCAGTCCCGCCAGATCTGGGGCCAACGTCCTGACTTTC

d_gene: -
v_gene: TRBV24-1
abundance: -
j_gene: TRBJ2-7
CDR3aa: CATSDYRGYEQYF
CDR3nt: TGTGCCACCAGTGATTACCGGGGTTACGAGCAGTACTTC